The next 4 T cell receptor beta chains were all read from a single sample in a study of cytomegalovirus exposure and HLA in healthy donors. The PCR employed 60 Vbeta primers together with 13 Jbeta primers. Method: immunoSEQ multiplex PCR; TCRdb's copy keeps in-frame clones and lacks some. The sample consists of approximately 170,000 clones, about 69% of them appearing once. The source material was PBMCs. The receptors originated from a young man in good health and CMV-seropositive.

Comment on this clone: Relative to the germline gene, one junction end is altered; a read error may explain this. The V gene is TRBV7-9, the J gene TRBJ2-3; TRBD1 aligns across 8 bases. The germline CDR1 and CDR2 sequences are SEHNR and FQNEAQ (reference sequence). The CDR3 spans 16 residues. The CDR3 sequence is CSSSLAEAGGADTQYF. The CDR3 DNA reads TGTTCCAGCAGCTTAGCAGAGGCAGGGGGCGCAGATACGCAGTATTTT.

V is TRBV7-5 and J is TRBJ2-1; TRBD2 was called by the table and not checked on the DNA. TRBV7-5 is noted as a pseudogene. CDR3 length: 19 residues. In DNA form, the CDR3 reads TGTGCCAGAAGCGACTTAGTGTTCGAAGCGGGAACGACCTCGGATGAGCAGTTCTTC. Its protein is CARSDLVFEAGTTSDEQFF.

The V call is TRBV4-1, the J call TRBJ2-5; the match to TRBD2 covers 8 bases. The CDR3 loop spans 16 amino acids. CDR1 is MGHRA, CDR2 YSYEKL, per germline. The V and J ends lost 3 bases and 2 bases, in that order; junction bases with no gene match: 8. DNA of the CDR3: TGCGCCAGCAGCCACCCCATAGCGGGGAATCAAGAGACCCAGTACTTC. Amino acids: CASSHPIAGNQETQYF.

This clone was seen a few times. The rearrangement joins TRBV6-6 to TRBJ2-2; 7 bases map to TRBD1. Germline assignment: CDR1 MNHNY and CDR2 SVGAGI (reference sequence). This CDR3 is built from 14 residues. V was clipped by 5 bases and J by 6 bases; unmatched bases: 6. CDR3 region: CASSPTGESGELFF. The CDR3 nucleotides are TGTGCCAGCAGTCCCACAGGGGAGTCCGGGGAGCTGTTTTTT.